The clone carrying this T cell receptor beta chain was counted a few times. Its antigen remains unknown. The data belong to a study of STAT3 mutations in large granular lymphocyte leukemia. Study-wide points: Differing intervals and regimens complicate linking therapy response to clone burden. Persisting codominant clonotypes may have hidden a small pathogenic clone. At least one immunodominant TCR beta clonotype appeared in every T-cell large granular lymphocyte leukemia patient.

This CDR3 has 15 residues. V gave up 8 bases and J gave up 12 bases; unmatched junction bases: 19. The assay was immunoSEQ multiplex PCR, and TCRdb's table has in-frame clones only and misses some. The sample has 2,000 to 3,000 clones, 66% seen once. This chain connects TRBV5-3 to TRBJ2-1; TRBD2 matches 8 bases. TRBV5-3 is an ORF, and what it does is uncertain. Sequencing was done on a sample of peripheral blood mononuclear cells. This TCR was sampled from a woman in her forties or fifties with T-cell large granular lymphocyte leukemia. Some clones in this sample may be carry-over from other donors' samples. Here the CDR3 DNA reads TGTGCCAGCAGCGACCTAGCGGGTATGCTCGGTCGGCAGTTCTTC. As protein: CASSDLAGMLGRQFF.